This TCR beta chain was captured in a study of cytomegalovirus exposure and HLA in healthy donors. PCR was performed using 60 Vbeta and 13 Jbeta primers. The protocol was immunoSEQ multiplex PCR, while the TCRdb copy is restricted to in-frame clones and leaves out a portion. The sample has some 150,000 clones, about three quarters seen once. The sequencing sample was made of PBMCs. This receptor was obtained from a human donor in good health.

CDR3 sequence: CASSIQVSGANVLTF. DNA for the CDR3: TGTGCCAGCAGTATACAGGTTTCTGGGGCCAACGTCCTGACTTTC. This chain uses TRBV6-1 with TRBJ2-6, with D maybe TRBD1 (5 bases). This CDR3 spans 15 amino acids. The V end lost 5 bases, the J end lost 1 base, and 9 bases lay between the germline ends. CDR1 MNHNS and CDR2 SASEGT come from the germline V gene.